A single T cell receptor beta chain is shown here with its context. For recovered donors of Cohort 3, there were two negative PCRs, clearance, or symptom resolution. This entry comes from a study of blood T cell repertoires in COVID-19. Some clones are missing from TCRdb's copy, which holds only in-frame ones; the method was immunoSEQ multiplex PCR. This sample yields around 330,000 clones, of which roughly 90% are seen a single time; approximately 8.8% belongs to the top ten. Germline V gene sequence: CDR1 SEHNR, CDR2 FQNEAQ (reference sequence). Trimming removed 3 bases from V and 5 bases from J; junction bases left unmatched: 7. The CDR3 is 14 amino acids.

The chain employs TRBV7-9 and TRBJ2-7, with 7 bases that match TRBD1. This clonotype was sampled from a woman in her forties who had recovered from COVID-19. What was sequenced was PBMCs or T cells enriched from blood (not recorded which). CDR3: CASSFPGTVNEQYF. For the CDR3, the DNA is TGTGCCAGCAGCTTTCCCGGGACAGTCAACGAGCAGTACTTC.